Presented here are 23 T cell receptor beta chains from one specimen sequenced in a study of cytomegalovirus exposure and HLA in healthy donors. This PCR relied on a set of 60 Vbeta primers and 13 Jbeta primers. Data came from immunoSEQ multiplex PCR; TCRdb stores just in-frame clones and leaves some out. The sample holds 98,000 or so clones; 65% to 80% are singletons and the top ten take roughly 8%. Sequenced input: PBMCs. Source of these receptors: a human donor in good health.

This chain uses TRBV5-4 with TRBJ2-3; D is possibly TRBD2 (6 bases). Germline-derived CDR1 and CDR2 are SGHNT and YYREEE (reference sequence). V was trimmed by 5 bases and J by 1 base, leaving 11 bases between them. CDR3 size: 14 residues. This CDR3 is CASRPGVGTDTQYF. CDR3 nucleotides: TGTGCCAGCAGGCCGGGGGTAGGCACAGATACGCAGTATTTT.

The genes are TRBV9 and TRBJ2-4, with 9 positions matching TRBD2. V gave up 4 bases and J gave up 1 base; unmatched junction bases: 6. CDR3 length: 16 residues. Per the germline V gene, CDR1 is SGDLS and CDR2 is YYNGEE. DNA for the CDR3: TGTGCCAGCAGCCCCAGCGGGAGGAAGGCCAAAAACATTCAGTACTTC. Translation: CASSPSGRKAKNIQYF.

This rearrangement joins TRBV10-3 to TRBJ1-2, with D maybe TRBD1 (5 bases). Germline values: CDR1 ENHRY, CDR2 SYGVKD. The CDR3 consists of 12 residues. V dropped 6 bases and J dropped 5 bases, with 10 bases sitting between them. CDR3 nucleotide sequence: TGTGCCATCAGCCTCGACAGATATGGCTACACCTTC. Encoded protein: CAISLDRYGYTF.

The rearrangement uses TRBV18 and TRBJ2-7; 9 bases line up with TRBD1. This CDR3 spans 16 amino acids. The J segment lost 6 bases and the V segment lost 4 bases, leaving 13 bases of the junction unmatched. The germline V gene has CDR1 KGHSH and CDR2 LQKENI. The CDR3 nucleotides read TGTGCCAGCTCACAAACCGGGCCCGGGACAGGGTTCGAGCAGTACTTC. Its protein product is CASSQTGPGTGFEQYF.

This rearrangement joins TRBV7-8 to TRBJ1-5; TRBD1 might be the D (6 bases). Germline CDR1 is SGHVS and CDR2 is FQNEAQ. Between the trimmed V and J ends, which lost 3 bases and 0 bases, there was a span of 18 bases. The CDR3 length is 18 residues. CDR3 in amino acids: CASSLSTGQTSSNQPQHF. CDR3 bases: TGTGCCAGCAGCTTGAGTACAGGACAGACATCTAGCAATCAGCCCCAGCATTTT.

The chain uses TRBV27 and TRBJ2-2, with TRBD1 matching 8 bases. The trim removed 5 bases at V and 8 bases at J, leaving 13 bases unmatched. Germline V gene data show CDR1 as MNHEY and CDR2 as SMNVEV (reference sequence). The CDR3 covers 16 residues. For the CDR3, the DNA is TGTGCCAGCAGTCAATCCTCGGACAGGGCCAAGGGGGAGCTGTTTTTT. Protein: CASSQSSDRAKGELFF.

V and J are TRBV4-2 and TRBJ1-5, with unresolved D. The CDR3 consists of 13 residues. The germline gives CDR1 LGHNA, CDR2 YNFKEQ. Trimming took off 4 bases at V and 7 bases at J, with 11 bases between the two ends. The CDR3 spells CASSLGEGQPQHF. The CDR3 DNA reads TGTGCCAGCAGCCTCGGGGAGGGACAGCCCCAGCATTTT.

The count of this clone is one. The junction departs from germline at one end; a sequencing error may be responsible. The chain recombines TRBV19 with TRBJ1-1; possibly TRBD1 for D (6 bases). Germline CDR1 LNHDA, CDR2 SQIVND (reference sequence). This CDR3 region has 15 residues. The CDR3 DNA follows: TGTGCCAATAGTACCGGACAGACGGTGTTCGCTGAAGCTTTCTTT. Its translation: CANSTGQTVFAEAFF.

The V gene is TRBV19, the J gene TRBJ2-1, with a weak D call TRBD1 (6 bases). The CDR3 has 13 residues. CDR1 and CDR2 (germline): LNHDA, SQIVND (reference sequence). With 5 bases removed from V and 5 bases from J, the gap between germline ends came to 10 bases. Here the CDR3 reads CASSPRTDNEQFF. The CDR3 DNA follows: TGTGCCAGTAGTCCCCGGACAGACAATGAGCAGTTCTTC.

The gene calls are TRBV4-3 and TRBJ1-1, with D possibly being TRBD1 (6 bases). Trimming cost V 0 bases and J 0 bases, with 8 bases left between them. The CDR3 contains 15 residues. The germline gives CDR1 LGHNA, CDR2 YSLEER. The CDR3 loop is CASSQEGGLNTEAFF. CDR3 sequence (DNA): TGCGCCAGCAGCCAAGAAGGGGGACTGAACACTGAAGCTTTCTTT.

The J gene is TRBJ2-5, the V gene TRBV30; D is uncertain. V was trimmed by 0 bases and J by 11 bases, leaving 7 bases between them. Germline V gene lookup returns CDR1 GTSNPN and CDR2 SVGIG (reference sequence). This CDR3 contains 10 residues. CDR3 sequence: CAWSVSEQYF. DNA of the CDR3: TGTGCCTGGAGTGTAAGTGAGCAGTACTTC.

This clone was seen more than once but under ten times. The rearrangement uses TRBV19 and TRBJ1-4; D is unresolved. V lost 8 bases and J lost 6, with 16 bases in between. Germline V lookup: CDR1 LNHDA, CDR2 SQIVND (reference sequence). The CDR3 consists of 14 residues. As DNA, the CDR3 is TGTGCCAGTTCCCGCTCCGGGTGGGATGAAAAACTGTTTTTT. The encoded protein is CASSRSGWDEKLFF. The full variable domain, its missing parts supplied by reference TRBV19 and TRBJ1-4, is DGGITQSPKYLFRKEGQNVTLSCEQNLNHDAMYWYRQDPGQGLRLIYYSQIVNDFQKGDIAEGYSVSREKKESFPLTVTSAQKNPTAFYLCASSRSGWDEKLFFGSGTQLSVL.

The chain links TRBV2 to TRBJ1-5; D perhaps matches TRBD1 (6 bases). V lost 4 bases, J lost 0 bases, and 10 bases lay in between. This CDR3 contains 15 residues. Germline V gives CDR1 SNHLY, CDR2 FYNNEI. Here the CDR3 reads CASSADRYSNQPQHF. DNA for the CDR3: TGTGCCAGCAGTGCGGACAGATATAGCAATCAGCCCCAGCATTTT.

This clone appeared a few times. A read error may account for a junction end that differs from germline. The chain employs TRBV4-1 and TRBJ2-7; a possible D gene is TRBD1 (5 bases). Per germline, CDR1 MGHRA and CDR2 YSYEKL. The CDR3 has 14 amino acids. CDR3 loop: CASSQDVVNQGRSF. In DNA form, the CDR3 reads TGCGCCAGCAGCCAAGATGTAGTAAACCAGGGAAGGAGCTTC.

This chain uses TRBV5-8 with TRBJ1-6; the D gene is possibly TRBD1 (6 bases). CDR1 and CDR2 from the germline V gene are SGHTS and YDEGEE. V was pared by 0 bases and J by 7 bases, with 14 bases between. The CDR3 covers 16 residues. CDR3 DNA sequence: TGTGCCAGCAGCTTGGTAGCTTTCAGGGGAAATTCACCCCTCCACTTT. As protein: CASSLVAFRGNSPLHF.

This clone was detected only once. V is TRBV5-5 and J is TRBJ2-5; 11 nucleotides align to TRBD2. The J call could be wrong; TRBJ2-7 is a better fit for the DNA end. The germline V gene encodes CDR1 SGHKS and CDR2 YYEKEE (reference sequence). The CDR3 spans 16 residues. Here the CDR3 reads CASSLTSGSQGYEQYF. The DNA for the CDR3 is TGTGCCAGCAGCTTGACTAGCGGGAGTCAAGGCTACGAGCAGTACTTC.

This clone was recorded a few times. J is TRBJ1-2 and V is TRBV13; 7 bases line up with TRBD1. The germline V gene encodes CDR1 PRHDT and CDR2 FYEKMQ (reference sequence). The CDR3 runs 13 residues. J lost 10 bases, V lost 3 bases, and 8 bases had no gene match. The CDR3 DNA is TGTGCCAGCAGCTTTCGGGACAGCCTTTCCTACACCTTC. It yields the protein CASSFRDSLSYTF. The entire variable domain, with the rest obtained from reference TRBV13 and TRBJ1-2, is as follows: AAGVIQSPRHLIKEKRETATLKCYPIPRHDTVYWYQQGPGQDPQFLISFYEKMQSDKGSIPDRFSAQQFSDYHSELNMSSLELGDSALYFCASSFRDSLSYTFGSGTRLTVV.

The chain has TRBV30 and TRBJ1-1; D unresolved. There are 13 residues in the CDR3. The germline V gene has CDR1 GTSNPN and CDR2 SVGIG (reference sequence). V dropped 0 bases and J dropped 2 bases, with 7 bases sitting between them. The CDR3 sequence: CAWSVNRNTEAFF. CDR3 DNA: TGTGCCTGGAGTGTCAACAGAAACACTGAAGCTTTCTTT.

V is TRBV10-1 and J is TRBJ2-5, with TRBD2 identical over 10 bases. TRBJ2-7 matches the DNA end more closely, so the J call is doubtful. The CDR3 has 16 amino acids. Germline V gives CDR1 WNHNN, CDR2 SYGVQD (reference sequence). The CDR3 nucleotides are TGCGCCAGCAGTGAGATTACTAGCGGGACACCCTACGAGCAGTACTTC. Amino acids: CASSEITSGTPYEQYF.

The genes are TRBV19 and TRBJ1-4; TRBD1 matches at 7 bases. Unmatched junction bases numbered 8, after V lost 6 bases and J lost 4 bases. The germline CDR1 and CDR2 sequences are LNHDA and SQIVND (reference sequence). The CDR3 has 15 residues. The CDR3 coding sequence is TGTGCCAGTAGGGGGAGGACAGGAGATAATGAAAAACTGTTTTTT. Protein: CASRGRTGDNEKLFF.

The chain carries TRBV5-1 and TRBJ2-1; possibly TRBD2 for D (6 bases). The ends were cut back, 3 bases at V and 7 bases at J, with 17 bases in the middle. This CDR3 region has 15 residues. The germline V gene has CDR1 SGHRS and CDR2 YFSETQ. The CDR3: CASSSTGTGENEQFF. CDR3 sequence (DNA): TGCGCCAGCAGCTCAACCGGGACTGGGGAAAATGAGCAGTTCTTC.

This CDR3 reads CASSQSPLGQGASGYTF. The CDR3, as DNA: TGTGCCAGCAGCCAATCCCCCTTGGGACAGGGGGCGAGTGGCTACACCTTC. This rearrangement joins TRBV16 to TRBJ1-2; 12 bases are shared with TRBD1. The CDR3 length is 17 residues. V lost 0 bases and J lost 7; bases outside the gene matches: 9. Per the germline V gene, CDR1 is KGHSY and CDR2 is FQNENV.

This clone is medium-sized (0.01 to 0.1%) in the sample. The chain employs TRBV7-9 and TRBJ1-1; D uncertain. This CDR3 comprises 13 residues. V was shortened by 7 bases and J by 6 bases, with 15 bases between the two germline ends. Germline V gives CDR1 SEHNR, CDR2 FQNEAQ (reference sequence). This CDR3 reads CASTPLSSAEAFF. For the CDR3, the DNA is TGTGCCAGCACCCCGCTATCTAGTGCTGAAGCTTTCTTT.